This TCR beta chain was recovered during a study of PD-L1 blockade in urothelial cancer (dated by TCRdb to the late 2010s). Looking at the study overall: Every patient began therapy in 2014 and was given atezolizumab 1,200 mg intravenously every 3 weeks. About 90% of the 29 patients were males with bladder-origin urothelial cancer, and about 65% of the 29 reported a prior smoking history. Patients had an ECOG performance status of 0 or 1 and had received between 0 and 3 prior chemotherapy regimens. Blood samples were analyzed at two time points: 3 weeks after treatment start (second dose) and 6 weeks after treatment start. Blood samples gave median yields of approximately 130,000 T cells and over 80,000 unique TCRs, along with a median clonality of 0.080. The study, an exploratory multi-omic analysis, examined somatic, immune and clinical correlates of response to PD-L1 blockade with atezolizumab in urothelial cancer. TCR sequencing covered pretreatment tumor samples and matched, serially collected peripheral blood taken before and after atezolizumab treatment. Durable clinical benefit was defined as progression-free survival longer than 6 months, and TCR features were also tested against progression-free and overall survival. In the same patients, pretreatment tumors underwent whole exome sequencing and RNA sequencing in addition to TCR sequencing. Nine patients reached durable clinical benefit, while about 19 patients did not. Pretreatment blood TCR-seq was available for about 27 patients, at least one posttreatment blood collection was obtained for about 24 patients, and tumor TCR-seq was available for about 24 patients.

In the case of this clone: Its antigen is unknown. Base qualities were left out, and no much larger clone turns up one base away.

Overall study outcomes, separate from this receptor: Improved progression-free and overall survival was associated with having pretreatment peripheral blood TCR clonality below the median. Because the sample size was small (n of about 27) and many of the analyses were exploratory, the results are meant to be hypothesis-generating. At 3 weeks after the start of treatment, tumor-associated TCR clones in peripheral blood had expanded more in patients with durable benefit (n ≈ 24, p = 0.022).

Each PCR received spiked-in synthetic TCR analog templates so that absolute template abundance could be estimated from read counts. The immunoSEQ assay was used to amplify TCRbeta CDR3 regions from genomic DNA with bias-controlled V and J gene primers. Sequencing of rearranged TCRbeta segments was done at approximately 20X coverage. The source study handled its data this way. Clustering was used to correct sequencing errors, and CDR3s were annotated against IMGT to assign V, D and J genes. Only productive TCRbeta rearrangements were used in downstream analyses, excluding out-of-frame or stop-codon sequences. Clonality was calculated as one minus the Shannon entropy normalized by the log of the number of unique productive sequences. Fisher's exact test with Benjamini-Hochberg correction, at a threshold of adjusted p below 0.01, was used to find clones that differed between time points or between blood and tumor. TCRdb re-hosts the immuneACCESS table, in-frame sequences only. Its copies lack some clones; in the studies checked, an unresolved V gene accounts for under half of them, and the cause for the rest is not known. That table is the source of V, J and clone size, and D and trimming were worked out from the DNA. This sample has about 110,000 clones in its table, and less than 95% of those were observed once. The ten largest account for 3% to 4% of the sample.

The time point label here, explained by the study, means: peripheral blood 6 weeks after treatment start. The cohort included about 29 patients with locally advanced or metastatic urothelial carcinoma who were treated at Memorial Sloan Kettering on a trial protocol. Peripheral blood mononuclear cells were collected from each patient pretreatment and during treatment, giving between 1 and 8 total time points per patient. The Qiagen DNeasy Blood extraction kit was used to purify genomic DNA from total PBMCs and tumor samples. PBMCs were collected pretreatment and during treatment, and were isolated and stored as previously described. The sample was PBMCs, taken around atezolizumab (anti-PD-L1) treatment. This sequence originates from a man aged 55 to 70 with urothelial cancer.

The CDR3 protein: CASSRAGRATYEQYF. The sequence in DNA is TGTGCCAGCAGCAGAGCGGGACGGGCGACCTACGAGCAGTACTTC. The V and J segments used are TRBV27 and TRBJ2-7, and 7 junctional nucleotides match TRBD2. Looking up the germline V gene (reference sequence) yields CDR1 MNHEY and CDR2 SMNVEV. The cysteine opens and the phenylalanine closes a CDR3 of 15 amino acids. The only DNA kept is the CDR3, 45 bases in frame from the first base. The germline V and J ends show losses of 6 bases and 2 bases respectively, and no gene match explains 10 bases of the junction.